Sequencing of this T cell receptor (beta chain) was carried out in a study of blood T cell repertoires in COVID-19. Background on the study: Some COVID-19 samples were acute and others convalescent; all came from the United States, Italy and Spain.

This clone is medium-sized (0.01 to 0.1%) by share. Here immunoSEQ multiplex PCR was the method, and the copy in TCRdb shows in-frame clones only, minus some. The sample includes about 250,000 clones, 80% to 90% of them seen just once. The CDR3 has 15 amino acids. Germline V gene sequence: CDR1 MRHNA, CDR2 SNTAGT. Unmatched junction bases numbered 2, after V lost 4 bases and J lost 4 bases. This sequence was found in a woman in her forties who had been exposed to COVID-19. This chain uses TRBV6-4 with TRBJ2-1; 12 nucleotides match TRBD2. Sequenced material: PBMCs or T cells enriched from blood (not recorded which). In DNA form, the CDR3 reads TGTGCCAGCAGTGCGACTAGCGGGAGTTACAATGAGCAGTTCTTC. It translates to CASSATSGSYNEQFF.